The clone carrying this T cell receptor beta chain was counted between two and nine times. CD4+CD45RO+CD25- cells were isolated as memory CD4+ T cells. Germline values: CDR1 DFQATT, CDR2 SNEGSKA (reference sequence). This CDR3 region has 13 residues. V shed 0 bases and J shed 9 bases, with 12 bases lying between them. Semi-nested PCR with Nested Universal Primer A followed constant-region reverse priming of full-length variable regions. TCRdb independently ran MiXCR on the 5' RACE reads; one entry per CDR3 protein. The sample includes tens of thousands of distinct CDR3 sequences, 28% seen only once; the top ten take 3% to 4%.

The V gene is TRBV20-1, the J gene TRBJ2-4; D ambiguous. This receptor was obtained from a female donor with breast cancer. The sequencing input was tumor-infiltrating memory CD4+ T cells sorted from the breast tumor. The subset was: memory CD4+ T cells, CD4+CD45RO+CD25-. Written as DNA, the CDR3 is TGCAGTGCTAGAGATCGGCAGGTGGGCATTCAGTACTTC. Amino acids: CSARDRQVGIQYF.